The TCR beta chain described here comes from a study of cytomegalovirus exposure and HLA in healthy donors (dated by TCRdb to 2017 to 2019). General notes on the study: An earlier analysis of roughly 610 of the donors reported about 260 Gb of sequence data and 117 million unique TCR beta sequences obtained from some 200 million T cells. Roughly 300 gigabases of sequencing data and around 85 million unique TCR sequences made up an early release that covered several hundred HLA-typed donors. The genetic ancestry cluster associated with self-reported Caucasian donors included about 81% of the roughly 400 genotyped donors. The aim of the study was to test whether cataloging public T cell receptors could identify signatures of past pathogen exposure. The study profiled the T cell repertoires of hundreds of subjects by immunosequencing and related them to cytomegalovirus serostatus. In addition to the first cohort of 666 subjects, a separate validation cohort of some 120 different subjects was used. To predict cytomegalovirus infection status, the study brought together high-throughput TCR immunosequencing, statistical association of individual TCRs with disease status, and machine learning. A later analysis re-examined previously published TCR beta repertoires from just over 650 donors and added high-resolution HLA genotyping to investigate patterns of TCR occurrence. Rather than using new phenotypic data, the later analysis identified candidate immune exposures from TCR beta sequences and from how often those sequences occurred across donors. An earlier analysis of 587 of the donors applied high-throughput TCR beta sequencing to assess whether each TCR beta V gene segment acted as functional or pseudogenic. Donor age, sex, ethnicity and CMV serostatus were collected together with the repertoire data. A later genetic analysis used genome-wide SNP genotypes for about 55% of the 666 donors, treating that subset as a discovery cohort. Every discovery cohort repertoire had been produced on one sequencing platform. Class I and class II HLA loci were covered by the typing at four-digit resolution. Typing coverage differed by locus: A, B, C, DRB1 and DQB1 were typed in roughly 620-640 donors, DQA1 in about 560, DPA1 in 600 to 610, and DPB1 in just under 490. Five DR-DQ haplotypes were treated as single units for association and clustering because of strong linkage in the cohort. Among some 400 genotyped donors of the cohort, an average of approximately 240,000 unique TCR beta nucleotide sequences were sequenced per donor, roughly a sixth of them non-productive.

Receptors were amplified or captured by the immunoSEQ multiplex PCR assay. For the multiplex PCR, a mixture combining 60 forward primers for TCR Vbeta segments and 13 reverse primers for TCR Jbeta segments was used. The CDR3 region of rearranged TCR beta genes was amplified from genomic DNA with a multiplex PCR assay. The Illumina HiSeq System was used to sequence the amplified TCR beta libraries as 87-base-pair reads. The paper's processing steps were these. In a later analysis, roughly 80 million unique TCR beta chains were counted across the approximately 640 repertoires, and roughly 11 million of these chains were shared by at least two donors. Raw reads were error-corrected and collapsed into unique sequences with a nearest-neighbor algorithm that merged closely related sequences to remove PCR and sequencing errors. Alignment of CDR3 sequences to IMGT reference sequences was used to assign V, D and J gene segments. Each retained sequence needed at least a six-nucleotide match to both a V gene segment and a J gene segment. A rearrangement was called productive if the CDR3 had no stop codons and remained in frame with V and J, and every other rearrangement was called non-productive. Following IMGT convention, CDR3 was defined as the stretch from the second conserved V-encoded cysteine to the conserved J-encoded phenylalanine. The earlier analysis of approximately 590 of the donors excluded any sequence lacking an unambiguous match to a single V gene segment. In an earlier analysis of around 590 of the donors, a V segment was called functional when productive rearrangements were above 56.7%, and segregating when the standard deviation between donors exceeded 5%. To diagnose cytomegalovirus status from the catalog of TCR beta chain sequences, a statistical classification framework was built. In a later analysis, V and J genes were assigned by comparing TCR nucleotide sequences against IMGT/GENE-DB human TR gene sequences. The TCRdist pipeline was used in a later analysis to assign CDR3 sequences and most-parsimonious VDJ recombination scenarios. In a later analysis, each TCR beta chain was defined by its CDR3 amino acid sequence together with its V-gene family, and reads without a unique V-gene family were excluded. As a way to deal with suspected cross-contamination and a sequencing artifact, a later analysis dropped 592 nucleotide sequences that were highly shared and had low generation probability. A later analysis calculated a clonal expansion index for each public chain from normalized within-repertoire ranks of inferred template counts. In a later analysis, generation probabilities were computed with a VDJ recombination model fitted to out-of-frame rearrangements, and the resulting probabilities were checked against IGoR. In a later analysis, hypergeometric tests were used to score TCR-TCR, TCR-HLA and TCR-CMV co-occurrence, with a repertoire-size bias correction applied to TCR pairs. To estimate false discovery rates, a later analysis permuted the HLA or CMV assignments 20 times. A later analysis grouped co-occurring TCRs with DBSCAN, adding TCRdist sequence similarity when clustering within HLA-allele-positive subsets. Repertoires with fewer than 30,000 or more than 120,000 public chains were left out of co-occurrence clustering, as were four to six repertoires with anomalous nucleotide sharing. TCRdb obtained this table from immuneACCESS and retained in-frame rearrangements with V and J assigned. These tables miss some clones; where compared with another copy, unresolved V genes account for less than half of the shortfall, and the remainder is unexplained. D and trimming come from the DNA, and the V and J calls and clone size come from that table. A total of around 130,000 clones appear in this sample, just under 80% of them only once. Roughly 5.5% of the sample is taken by the ten largest.

A remark on this clone: There is no known antigen for this receptor. Per-base qualities were not stored, and no clone one base away is much larger.

In total, approximately 690 healthy bone marrow donors made up the cohort. At the time of sampling, every cohort member was nominally healthy, though immune exposures that went unrecorded were likely present. The donor was CMV seronegative and was included in the group of several hundred seronegative cohort members. Each donor provided a peripheral blood sample, and peripheral blood mononuclear cells were used for TCR beta sequencing. The Qiagen DNeasy Blood Extraction Kit was used to extract genomic DNA from the blood cell samples. General conclusions and limits of the study: In a later genetic analysis, fewer N-insertions in productive TCRs were reported among donors in an Asian-associated ancestry cluster than the roughly 710-donor mean. When HLA alleles, especially DR and DQ, strongly co-occurred, TCR associations were difficult to assign to individual alleles. Seventeen rarely observed V segments, including chromosome 9 orphons, were excluded from the earlier analysis of a few hundred of the donors because counts were too low. A later analysis reported that several top co-occurrence clusters appeared linked to parvovirus B19, influenza, CMV and Epstein-Barr virus. A further reported finding was that TCR beta sequences accurately predicted the HLA-A and HLA-B alleles for most subjects in the first cohort. Most TCR sequences were observed very rarely across donors, whereas some public TCRs were present in many individuals. In this cohort, only TCR beta chains were sequenced, and detectable features were limited by the absence of alpha or paired-chain data. In vitro tests confirmed that a few of the cytomegalovirus-associated TCR beta chains recognize cytomegalovirus antigens. Because some donors lacked HLA typing at each locus, the association tests relied only on the typed subset. A total of fewer than 200 TCR beta chains were listed by the study as associated with cytomegalovirus. Presence/absence analyses assumed roughly uniform sequencing depth across donors, an assumption that may not hold. At a false discovery rate of 0.05, a later analysis linked under 20,000 TCR beta sequences to specific HLA alleles. CMV serostatus was the only immune exposure information available for the cohort. A later analysis found that most CMV-associated TCR beta chains appeared HLA-restricted, with HLA associations seemingly driven largely by CMV exposure. In an earlier analysis of around 600 of the donors, most TCR beta V segments appeared in productive rearrangements about 87% or about 30% of the time, broadly matching IMGT annotations. An association between a missense DCLRE1C variant and V-gene and J-gene trimming of TCR beta chains was found in a later genetic analysis and replicated in an independent cohort. Correlated functional status among segregating V segments might be attributable to linkage disequilibrium, but an unknown experimental factor could not be ruled out. In a later analysis, the rate of TCR association differed among HLA loci, with DRB1 alleles having the most associated TCRs and HLA-C alleles having the fewest. According to the authors, the approach could potentially be generalized to other disease states and immunological phenotypes. The classifier was reported to diagnose cytomegalovirus status with high specificity and sensitivity in both the original cohort and the validation cohort. Compared with equally common non-associated chains, HLA-associated TCR beta chains in a later analysis were more clonally expanded and had lower generation probabilities. Some IMGT-functional V segments, including TRBV6-2 and TRBV6-3, could not be told apart with the 87-base-pair reads, so those segments were excluded. A group of highly shared sequence variants was considered likely to be a technical artifact of the sequencing pipeline.

V is shortened by 0 bases, J by 3 bases, and the region joining them spans 6 bases. CDR1 and CDR2, per the germline V gene (reference sequence), are MNHEY and SMNVEV. Reading from cysteine to phenylalanine, the CDR3 counts 13 amino acids. Only CDR3 DNA remains: 39 bases, in frame from the first base. This sequence uses TRBV27 and TRBJ2-7; the D gene remains uncertain. The receptor's source is a man aged 25 to 40 in good health and CMV-seronegative. Input material: PBMCs. The CDR3 reads as follows: CASSLSGSYEQYF. The DNA reads as follows: TGTGCCAGCAGTTTATCGGGCAGCTACGAGCAGTACTTC.